This passage covers 20 T cell receptor beta chains from one sample sequenced in a study of T cell responses to AZD1222 COVID-19 vaccine. Produced via immunoSEQ multiplex PCR; TCRdb's table is partial and in-frame only. Seen here are approximately 120,000 clones, approximately 90% observed once, and the top ten hold 10% to 15%. The sequencing used peripheral blood, collected on day 0 of AZD1222 vaccination. The receptors were gathered from an adult in good health.

The CDR3 coding sequence is TGTGCCAGCAGCAAAGCCTCCGGGGTAGGGTCACCCCTCCACTTT. The encoded protein is CASSKASGVGSPLHF. The chain has TRBV7-9 and TRBJ1-6; D uncertain. The V and J ends lost 5 bases and 10 bases respectively, with 18 bases between them. Germline CDR1 SEHNR, CDR2 FQNEAQ (reference sequence). The CDR3 length is 15 residues. Filled out from reference TRBV7-9 and TRBJ1-6, the complete variable domain reads DTGVSQNPRHKITKRGQNVTFRCDPISEHNRLYWYRQTLGQGPEFLTYFQNEAQLEKSRLLSDRFSAERPKGSFSTLEIQRTEQGDSAMYLCASSKASGVGSPLHFGNGTRLTVT.

The chain employs TRBV6-2 or TRBV6-3 and TRBJ2-5, with D possibly matching TRBD2 (7 bases). Trimming cost V 4 bases and J 4 bases, with 22 bases left between them. The germline V gene has CDR1 MNHEY and CDR2 SVGEGT. The length of the CDR3 is 17 residues. The CDR3 sequence: CASSLKGEGRLGETQYF. The CDR3 DNA sequence: TGTGCCAGCAGTTTAAAGGGGGAGGGCCGCTTGGGAGAGACCCAGTACTTC.

V is TRBV18 and J is TRBJ2-5; D is unclear. Per the germline V gene, CDR1 is KGHSH and CDR2 is LQKENI. The CDR3 is 13 amino acids. Between the trimmed V and J ends, which lost 1 base and 1 base, there was a span of 4 bases. For the CDR3, the DNA is TGTGCCAGCTCACCACTTCGCCAAGAGACCCAGTACTTC. Translation: CASSPLRQETQYF.

CDR3 amino acids: CASSLGRTWGTDTQYF. The DNA for the CDR3 is TGTGCCAGCAGTTTAGGGCGGACCTGGGGCACAGATACGCAGTATTTT. The chain joins TRBV28 to TRBJ2-3, with no clear D. With 2 bases removed from V and 1 base from J, the gap between germline ends came to 13 bases. The CDR3 has 16 amino acids. From germline, CDR1 is MDHEN and CDR2 SYDVKM.

This chain connects TRBV6-5 to TRBJ2-6; TRBD1 might be the D (6 bases). The CDR3 sequence is 15 residues long. In germline, CDR1 is MNHEY, CDR2 SVGAGI. V was cut by 10 bases and J by 0 bases, with 13 bases left in between. CDR3 sequence (DNA): TGTGCCATCGCGAGACAGGTCTCTGGGGCCAACGTCCTGACTTTC. Protein sequence: CAIARQVSGANVLTF.

The chain has TRBV9 and TRBJ2-7; 9 nucleotides match TRBD1. V was clipped by 0 bases and J by 5 bases; unmatched bases: 6. The germline V gene encodes CDR1 SGDLS and CDR2 YYNGEE. This CDR3 is built from 15 residues. DNA for the CDR3: TGTGCCAGCAGCGTAGGCGGGACAGGGTTAGACGAGCAGTACTTC. As protein: CASSVGGTGLDEQYF.

The J gene is TRBJ2-5, the V gene TRBV9, with 7 bases identical to TRBD1. From germline, CDR1 is SGDLS and CDR2 YYNGEE. J was trimmed by 5 bases and V by 5 bases; bases with no gene match: 6. The CDR3 has 13 amino acids. The CDR3 DNA follows: TGTGCCAGCAGTAGACAGGGATGGGAGACCCAGTACTTC. This gives the protein CASSRQGWETQYF.

CDR3 DNA sequence: TGTGCCAGCAGTCAGGGGGGTCCCACCCAGTCCTACAATGAGCAGTTCTTC. The encoded protein is CASSQGGPTQSYNEQFF. The genes are TRBV5-4 and TRBJ2-1, with D possibly TRBD1 on 7 matching bases. Germline-derived CDR1 and CDR2 are SGHNT and YYREEE (reference sequence). Deletions cut 5 bases from V and 1 base from J, with 19 bases between. There are 17 residues in the CDR3.

The rearrangement uses TRBV18 and TRBJ1-4, with unresolved D. The CDR3 covers 14 residues. Germline CDR1 KGHSH, CDR2 LQKENI. V lost 3 bases to trimming and J lost 0 bases, with 5 bases between them. CDR3 protein: CASSPSTTNEKLFF. The DNA of the CDR3 is TGTGCCAGCTCACCGAGCACAACTAATGAAAAACTGTTTTTT. Together with reference TRBV18 and TRBJ1-4, the CDR3 gives the full variable domain: NAGVMQNPRHLVRRRGQEARLRCSPMKGHSHVYWYRQLPEEGLKFMVYLQKENIIDESGMPKERFSAEFPKEGPSILRIQQVVRGDSAAYFCASSPSTTNEKLFFGSGTQLSVL.

V gene TRBV6-5 combines with J gene TRBJ2-7; D possibly uses TRBD1 or TRBD2 (5 bases each). This CDR3 contains 12 residues. Trimming left V 9 bases short and J 7 bases short, with 16 bases between. Germline values: CDR1 MNHEY, CDR2 SVGAGI. The CDR3 region is CASSAGTREQYF. The DNA of the CDR3 is TGTGCCAGTTCGGCAGGGACCAGGGAGCAGTACTTC.

The chain links TRBV12-2 to TRBJ1-2. TRBV12-2 represents a pseudogene. The CDR3 contains 13 residues. The CDR3 sequence: CASRCKIHGGYTF. DNA for the CDR3: TGTGCAAGTCGCTGTAAAATTCATGGAGGCTACACCTTC.

This chain links TRBV10-3 with TRBJ1-1; 7 positions agree with TRBD1. Germline CDR1 ENHRY, CDR2 SYGVKD. Unmatched junction bases numbered 13, after V lost 11 bases and J lost 4 bases. CDR3 size: 14 residues. This chain's CDR3 is CASTATGSATEAFF. In DNA, the CDR3 is TGTGCCTCCACGGCGACAGGGAGCGCCACTGAAGCTTTCTTT.

The J gene is TRBJ2-3, the V gene TRBV19, with a possible D match to TRBD2 (5 bases). Germline V gene data show CDR1 as LNHDA and CDR2 as SQIVND (reference sequence). The ends were cut back, 6 bases at V and 5 bases at J, with 15 bases in the middle. The CDR3 extends over 14 amino acids. The DNA of the CDR3 is TGTGCCAGTAGCCCGGAGAGGGTTGAAGATACGCAGTATTTT. This translates into CASSPERVEDTQYF.

The V gene is TRBV10-3, the J gene TRBJ2-1; 9 positions match TRBD1. CDR1 is ENHRY, CDR2 SYGVKD, per germline. The CDR3 has 14 amino acids. V lost 6 bases and J lost 5; bases outside the gene matches: 5. The CDR3 DNA reads TGTGCCATCAGAAGACAGGGGGTAAACAATGAGCAGTTCTTC. It yields the protein CAIRRQGVNNEQFF.

CDR3 in DNA: TGTGCCACCCTAGGGCCGAACACTGAAGCTTTCTTT. Encoded protein: CATLGPNTEAFF. The V gene is TRBV28, the J gene TRBJ1-1; D ambiguous. With 10 bases removed from V and 1 base from J, the gap between germline ends came to 10 bases. Germline lookup yields CDR1 MDHEN and CDR2 SYDVKM. There are 12 residues in the CDR3.

The rearrangement joins TRBV15 to TRBJ1-6; D remains unclear. This CDR3 spans 17 amino acids. CDR1 is LNHNV, CDR2 YYDKDF, per germline (reference sequence). Trimming removed 0 bases from V and 0 bases from J, with 9 bases in between. CDR3 residues: CATSRDERSSYNSPLHF. DNA for the CDR3: TGTGCCACCAGCAGAGATGAGAGGAGCTCCTATAATTCACCCCTCCACTTT. Full variable domain (outside the CDR3, taken from reference TRBV15 and TRBJ1-6): DAMVIQNPRYQVTQFGKPVTLSCSQTLNHNVMYWYQQKSSQAPKLLFHYYDKDFNNEADTPDNFQSRRPNTSFCFLDIRSPGLGDTAMYLCATSRDERSSYNSPLHFGNGTRLTVT.

The chain employs TRBV4-1 and TRBJ1-1; D might be TRBD1 (6 bases). V lost 0 bases and J 0 bases, leaving 11 bases between the germline ends. The CDR3 is 16 residues long. Germline values: CDR1 MGHRA, CDR2 YSYEKL. The CDR3 DNA sequence: TGCGCCAGCAGCCAAGAGGGGAACAGGGTGAACACTGAAGCTTTCTTT. Protein sequence: CASSQEGNRVNTEAFF.

The chain carries TRBV6-6 and TRBJ2-7; 8 nucleotides match TRBD2. The CDR3 totals 14 residues. Germline CDR1 reads MNHNY; CDR2 reads SVGAGI (reference sequence). V trimming: 1 base; J trimming: 6 bases; junction bases outside the gene matches: 5. The CDR3 DNA reads as TGTGCCAGCAGTTACTTAAGCGGGAGCGGCGAGCAGTACTTC. It specifies CASSYLSGSGEQYF.

The chain recombines TRBV6-2 or TRBV6-3 with TRBJ1-2; D is unclear. CDR1 MNHEY and CDR2 SVGEGT come from the germline V gene. The length of the CDR3 is 17 residues. V dropped 5 bases and J dropped 8 bases, with 27 bases sitting between them. The CDR3 DNA sequence: TGTGCCAGCAGTCGCGCCGGCAACCCGGACGGCCCTGGGGGCTACACCTTC. This codes for CASSRAGNPDGPGGYTF.

The rearrangement joins TRBV6-2 or TRBV6-3 to TRBJ2-7, with D possibly TRBD2 on 5 matching bases. The CDR3 is made up of 16 amino acids. Between the trimmed V and J ends, which lost 6 bases and 0 bases, there was a span of 18 bases. Looked up from germline, CDR1 is MNHEY and CDR2 is SVGEGT. The CDR3 spells CASSPRGSAVSYEQYF. The CDR3 DNA reads TGTGCCAGCAGCCCACGGGGAAGCGCGGTCTCCTACGAGCAGTACTTC.